This is a list of T cell receptor beta chains from one sample in a study of blood T cell repertoires in COVID-19. Assay: immunoSEQ multiplex PCR; the TCRdb copy retains only in-frame clones and omits some. There are 200,000 to 250,000 clones in the sample; more than 80% occur only once, and less than 2% lies in the top ten. The sequenced sample consisted of PBMCs or T cells enriched from blood (not recorded which). The receptors come from a man aged 55 to 70 who had recovered from COVID-19. CDR3s include the opening cysteine and the closing phenylalanine or tryptophan. The D gene is left open where the match is weak. A clone size is listed for some rows: how often the clone was seen (once, few, many), or a class if it is expanded.

TRBV7-9,TRBD1,-,TRBJ1-2,CASSTTGGSGYTF,TGTGCCAGCAGCACGACAGGGGGATCTGGCTACACCTTC
TRBV4-2,TRBD2,-,TRBJ2-5,CASSTKRGDNQETQYF,TGTGCCAGCAGCACGAAGCGGGGGGATAACCAAGAGACCCAGTACTTC
TRBV19,-,-,TRBJ1-1,CASNSLGGTEAFF,TGTGCCAGTAATAGTTTGGGAGGGACTGAAGCTTTCTTT
TRBV2,TRBD1,-,TRBJ1-5,CASSEGGAGGSNQPQHF,TGTGCCAGCAGTGAAGGGGGGGCAGGGGGAAGCAATCAGCCCCAGCATTTT
TRBV7-8,-,-,TRBJ2-3,CASSLVEGQIIPSTDTQYF,TGTGCCAGCAGCTTAGTGGAGGGTCAGATAATACCTAGCACAGATACGCAGTATTTT
TRBV11-3,TRBD1,-,TRBJ2-5,CASSFRQGEGETQYF,TGTGCCAGCAGCTTCCGACAGGGGGAGGGGGAGACCCAGTACTTC
TRBV19,-,-,TRBJ1-3,CASSTHRGNTIYF,TGTGCCAGTAGTACTCACCGGGGGAACACCATATATTTT
TRBV18,-,-,TRBJ1-2,CASSPLEAVGYGYTF,TGTGCCAGCTCACCATTGGAGGCCGTCGGGTATGGCTACACCTTC
TRBV6-2/TRBV6-3,-,-,TRBJ1-5,CASSAGQNNQPQHF,TGTGCCAGCAGTGCGGGTCAAAACAATCAGCCCCAGCATTTT
TRBV4-2,-,-,TRBJ1-1,CASSPDGGDTEAFF,TGTGCCAGCAGCCCGGACGGAGGGGACACTGAAGCTTTCTTT
TRBV30,TRBD1,-,TRBJ1-2,CAWGGTGSGYTF,TGTGCCTGGGGGGGGACAGGGAGCGGCTACACCTTC
TRBV18,TRBD1,once,TRBJ2-2,CASSRQGSNTGELFF,TGTGCCAGCTCACGACAGGGTTCGAACACCGGGGAGCTGTTTTTT
TRBV6-1,-,-,TRBJ1-1,CASSEIEGGPRQAFF,TGTGCCAGCAGTGAAATCGAGGGAGGGCCTAGGCAAGCTTTCTTT